The T cell receptor (beta chain) described here comes from a study of cytomegalovirus exposure and HLA in healthy donors (dated 2017 in TCRdb). For the study in its entirety: An earlier analysis of roughly 570 of the donors reported roughly 300 Gb of sequence data and 90 million to 120 million unique TCR beta sequences obtained from about 180 million T cells. Roughly 300 gigabases of sequencing data and around 80 million unique TCR sequences made up an early release that covered some 640 HLA-typed donors. Of the 300 to 500 genotyped donors, 80% to 90% were placed in the genetic ancestry cluster associated with self-reported Caucasian donors. The study was designed to test whether signatures of past pathogen exposure could be identified by cataloging public T cell receptors. The study used immunosequencing to profile the T cell repertoires of 666 subjects and linked those repertoires to cytomegalovirus serostatus. Along with the 666-subject first cohort, a separate validation cohort of over 90 different subjects was used. To predict cytomegalovirus infection status, the study brought together high-throughput TCR immunosequencing, statistical association of individual TCRs with disease status, and machine learning. To study patterns of TCR occurrence, a later analysis re-analyzed previously published TCR beta repertoires from several hundred donors and added high-resolution HLA genotyping. In the later analysis, no new phenotypic data were used to find candidate immune exposures; instead, reliance was placed on TCR beta sequences and their occurrence across donors. An earlier analysis of approximately 500 of the donors applied high-throughput TCR beta sequencing to assess whether each TCR beta V gene segment acted as functional or pseudogenic. Donor age, sex, ethnicity and CMV serostatus were compiled alongside the repertoire data. In a later genetic analysis, genome-wide SNP genotypes for about 60% of the 666 donors were used, and that subset was treated as a discovery cohort. Every repertoire in the discovery cohort had been generated on one and the same sequencing platform. HLA typing covered class I and class II loci at four-digit resolution. The number of typed donors differed by locus: about 620-640 for A, B, C, DRB1 and DQB1; about 520 for DQA1; approximately 610 for DPA1; and about 470 for DPB1. Several DR-DQ haplotypes were treated as single units for association and clustering because of strong linkage in the cohort. Across about 370 genotyped donors of the cohort, an average of about 240,000 unique TCR beta nucleotide sequences per donor were sequenced, and around 20% of those sequences were non-productive.

Remarks on this clone: No cognate antigen has been identified for it. Per-nucleotide qualities are absent, and no much larger clonotype sits a single base away.

The cohort was made up of 500 to 800 healthy bone marrow donors. At the time of sampling, every cohort member was nominally healthy, though immune exposures that went unrecorded were likely present. The donor tested CMV seropositive and was one of the 289 seropositive cohort members. Each donor provided a peripheral blood sample, and peripheral blood mononuclear cells were used for TCR beta sequencing. The Qiagen DNeasy Blood Extraction Kit was used to extract genomic DNA from the blood cell samples. Beyond this particular receptor, the publication reports: A later analysis associated 16,951 TCR beta sequences with specific HLA alleles at a false discovery rate of 0.05. V-gene and J-gene trimming of TCR beta chains was associated with a missense DCLRE1C variant in a later genetic analysis, and the association was replicated in an independent cohort. A cluster of highly shared sequence variants was judged likely to be a technical artifact of the sequencing pipeline. The presence/absence analyses assumed that sequencing depth was roughly uniform across donors, and that assumption may not be true. In a later analysis, HLA-associated TCR beta chains showed more clonal expansion and lower generation probabilities than non-associated chains that were equally common. Strong co-occurrence of HLA alleles, especially DR and DQ, made assigning TCR associations to individual alleles difficult. A later analysis reported that several top co-occurrence clusters appeared linked to parvovirus B19, influenza, CMV and Epstein-Barr virus. Most TCR sequences were seen in very few donors, while some public TCRs were found in many individuals. Broadly in line with IMGT annotations, most TCR beta V segments showed up in productive rearrangements about 87% or about 30% of the time in an earlier analysis of approximately 640 of the donors. According to a later genetic analysis, donors in an Asian-associated ancestry cluster had fewer N-insertions in productive TCRs than the approximately 610-donor mean. According to a later analysis, most CMV-associated TCR beta chains appeared to be HLA-restricted, and the HLA associations seemed to be driven largely by CMV exposure. The classifier was reported to diagnose cytomegalovirus status with high specificity and sensitivity in both the original and validation cohorts. The authors suggested that the approach could potentially be extended to other disease states and immunological phenotypes. The study gave a list of roughly 150 TCR beta chains associated with cytomegalovirus. Some IMGT-functional V segments, including TRBV6-2 and TRBV6-3, could not be told apart with the 87-base-pair reads, so those segments were excluded. This cohort had only TCR beta chains sequenced, and the lack of alpha or paired-chain data limited which features could be detected. A further reported finding was that TCR beta sequences accurately predicted the HLA-A and HLA-B alleles for most subjects in the first cohort. Because HLA typing was unavailable for some donors at each locus, only the typed subset was used in association tests. In a later analysis, TCR association rates were found to vary across HLA loci, with the most associated TCRs seen for DRB1 alleles and the fewest for HLA-C alleles. Three of the identified cytomegalovirus-associated TCR beta chains were confirmed in vitro to be specific for cytomegalovirus antigens. Because counts were too low, about 18 rarely observed V segments, including chromosome 9 orphons, were left out of the earlier analysis of some 600 of the donors. Linkage disequilibrium might explain the correlated functional status among segregating V segments, but an unknown experimental factor could not be excluded. The only immune exposure information available for the cohort was CMV serostatus.

Library method: the immunoSEQ multiplex PCR assay. For the multiplex PCR, a mixture combining 60 forward primers for TCR Vbeta segments and 13 reverse primers for TCR Jbeta segments was used. The CDR3 region of rearranged TCR beta genes was amplified from genomic DNA with a multiplex PCR assay. Amplified TCR beta libraries were sequenced as 87-base-pair reads on the Illumina HiSeq System. The paper's processing steps were these. A later analysis counted around 72 million unique TCR beta chains across the 640 or so repertoires, and about 10 million of these chains were shared by at least two donors. To remove PCR and sequencing errors, raw reads were error-corrected and collapsed into unique sequences using a nearest-neighbor algorithm that merged closely related sequences. To assign V, D and J gene segments, CDR3 sequences were aligned to IMGT reference sequences. Each retained sequence needed at least a six-nucleotide match to both a V gene segment and a J gene segment. A rearrangement counted as productive if the CDR3 had no stop codons and remained in frame with V and J, and every other rearrangement counted as non-productive. CDR3 was defined by IMGT convention, running from the second conserved V-encoded cysteine to the conserved J-encoded phenylalanine. Sequences without an unambiguous match to a single V gene segment were excluded from the earlier analysis of a few hundred of the donors. In an earlier analysis of 450 to 750 of the donors, a V segment was called functional when productive rearrangements were above 56.7%, and segregating when the standard deviation between donors exceeded 5%. A statistical classification framework was built for diagnosing cytomegalovirus status from the catalog of TCR beta chain sequences. In a later analysis, V and J genes were assigned by comparing TCR nucleotide sequences against IMGT/GENE-DB human TR gene sequences. Using the TCRdist pipeline, a later analysis assigned CDR3 sequences along with most-parsimonious VDJ recombination scenarios. A later analysis defined each TCR beta chain by its CDR3 amino acid sequence plus V-gene family, and excluded reads lacking a unique V-gene family. In a later analysis, some 600 highly shared, low-generation-probability nucleotide sequences were removed to address suspected cross-contamination and a sequencing artifact. In a later analysis, a clonal expansion index was calculated for each public chain from normalized within-repertoire ranks of inferred template counts. A later analysis computed generation probabilities with a VDJ recombination model fitted to out-of-frame rearrangements, and checked the results against IGoR. A later analysis scored TCR-TCR, TCR-HLA and TCR-CMV co-occurrence with hypergeometric tests, applying a repertoire-size bias correction to TCR pairs. To estimate false discovery rates, a later analysis permuted the HLA or CMV assignments 20 times. In a later analysis, co-occurring TCRs were grouped using DBSCAN, with TCRdist sequence similarity added in when clustering inside HLA-allele-positive subsets. Repertoires with fewer than 30,000 or more than 120,000 public chains were left out of co-occurrence clustering, as were four to six repertoires with anomalous nucleotide sharing. TCRdb took this table from immuneACCESS and kept in-frame rearrangements with V and J called. Such tables lack part of the clones; where checked against another copy, unresolved V genes explain under half of the gap, and the rest is unexplained. The DNA gave D and trimming, while V, J and clone size come from that table. This sample gives about 140,000 clones in total; about four fifths of them show up just once. The ten largest clones represent roughly 1.3% of the sample.

The CDR3 contains 16 residues, cysteine and phenylalanine counted. Of the read, only the CDR3 DNA is kept; its 48 bases are in frame from base 1. V ends up 2 bases short and J 0 bases short, with an unmatched junction base count of 4. The germline V gene encodes CDR1 MNHEY and CDR2 SVGAGI. The rearrangement joined TRBV6-5 to TRBJ2-3; the central 8 bases match TRBD2. The sequenced material came from PBMCs. This receptor was obtained from a male donor in good health and CMV-seropositive. The CDR3 region reads CASSYKAGASTDTQYF. The DNA sequence is as follows: TGTGCCAGCAGTTACAAAGCGGGGGCTAGCACAGATACGCAGTATTTT.